This T cell receptor (beta chain) originates from a study of T-cell reconstitution after alpha-beta-depleted transplantation in children. The V gene's germline CDR1 is DFQATT and CDR2 SNEGSKA (reference sequence). V lost 3 bases and J lost 7, with 22 bases in between. The CDR3 totals 17 residues. A library of TCRbeta sequences, prepared with unique molecular identifiers, was generated. TCRdb used MiXCR to reprocess the PCR reads, holding one entry per CDR3 protein. The data contain about 610,000 distinct CDR3 sequences, 10% to 13% of them seen just once; the ten biggest clones take up less than 5%. This sequence originates from a human donor who donated a stem cell graft to a child with acute myeloid leukemia. The sample consisted of PBMCs from the stem cell graft donor, taken from the stem cell graft. V and J are TRBV20-1 and TRBJ1-6; D gene uncertain. The CDR3 sequence is CSASITSGLMVNSPLHF. The CDR3 DNA follows: TGCAGTGCTAGCATAACAAGTGGGCTAATGGTGAATTCACCCCTCCACTTT.